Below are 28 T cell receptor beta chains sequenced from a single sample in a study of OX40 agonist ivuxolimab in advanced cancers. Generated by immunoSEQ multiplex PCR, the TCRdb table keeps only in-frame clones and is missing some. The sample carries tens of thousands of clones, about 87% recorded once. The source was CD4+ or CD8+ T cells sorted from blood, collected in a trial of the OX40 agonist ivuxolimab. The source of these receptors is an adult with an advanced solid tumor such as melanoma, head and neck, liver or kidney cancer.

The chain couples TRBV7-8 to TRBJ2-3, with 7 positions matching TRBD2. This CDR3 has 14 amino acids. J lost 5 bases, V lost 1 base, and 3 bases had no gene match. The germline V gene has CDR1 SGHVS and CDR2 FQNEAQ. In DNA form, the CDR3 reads TGTGCCAGCAGCTTAGGCGGGAGCTTAGATACGCAGTATTTT. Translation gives CASSLGGSLDTQYF.

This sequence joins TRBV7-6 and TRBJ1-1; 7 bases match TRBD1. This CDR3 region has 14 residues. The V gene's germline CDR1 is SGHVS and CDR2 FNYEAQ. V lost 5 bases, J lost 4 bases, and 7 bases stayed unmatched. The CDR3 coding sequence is TGTGCCAGCAGCCCGGGACAGATGGCCACTGAAGCTTTCTTT. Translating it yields CASSPGQMATEAFF.

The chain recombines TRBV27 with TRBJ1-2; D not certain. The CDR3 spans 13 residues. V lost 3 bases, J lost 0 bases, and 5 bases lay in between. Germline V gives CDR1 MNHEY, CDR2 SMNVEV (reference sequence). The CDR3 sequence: CASSFHSNYGYTF. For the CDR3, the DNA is TGTGCCAGCAGTTTCCACTCTAACTATGGCTACACCTTC.

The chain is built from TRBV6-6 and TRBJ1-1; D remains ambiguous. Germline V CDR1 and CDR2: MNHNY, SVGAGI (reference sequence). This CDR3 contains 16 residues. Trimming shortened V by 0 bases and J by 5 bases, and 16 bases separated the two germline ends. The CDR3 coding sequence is TGTGCCAGCAGTTACTCGAAAAAGGTGGGAGGAACTGAAGCTTTCTTT. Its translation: CASSYSKKVGGTEAFF.

The CDR3 reads CASCRSNSQSRANVLTF. For the CDR3, the DNA is TGTGCCAGCTGCCGAAGCAATTCACAAAGTCGGGCCAACGTCCTGACTTTC. V and J are TRBV5-6 and TRBJ2-6; D is ambiguous. This CDR3 has 17 amino acids. Germline V lookup: CDR1 SGHDT, CDR2 YYEEEE. Trimming took off 7 bases at V and 5 bases at J, with 22 bases between the two ends.

CDR3 sequence: CASSPSGGDYYEQYF. The CDR3 nucleotides read TGTGCCAGCAGCCCGTCGGGGGGCGACTACTACGAGCAGTACTTC. The chain links TRBV7-6 to TRBJ2-7; possible D gene TRBD2, 7 bases. The CDR3 is 15 residues long. CDR1 is SGHVS, CDR2 FNYEAQ, per germline. Trimming stripped 5 bases from V and 3 bases from J, with 17 bases between.

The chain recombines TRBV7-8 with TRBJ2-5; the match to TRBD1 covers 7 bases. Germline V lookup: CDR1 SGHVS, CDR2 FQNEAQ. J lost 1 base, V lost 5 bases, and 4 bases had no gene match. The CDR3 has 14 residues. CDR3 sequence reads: CASSITGVQETQYF. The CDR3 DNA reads TGTGCCAGCAGCATAACAGGGGTCCAAGAGACCCAGTACTTC.

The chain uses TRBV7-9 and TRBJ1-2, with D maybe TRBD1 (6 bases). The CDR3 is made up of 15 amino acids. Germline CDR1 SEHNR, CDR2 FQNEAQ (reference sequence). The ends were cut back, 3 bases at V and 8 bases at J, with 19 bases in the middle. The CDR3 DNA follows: TGTGCCAGCAGCTTTCCCGAGACAGGCCGTCGGGGCTACACCTTC. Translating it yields CASSFPETGRRGYTF. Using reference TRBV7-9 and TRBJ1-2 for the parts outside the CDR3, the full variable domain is DTGVSQNPRHKITKRGQNVTFRCDPISEHNRLYWYRQTLGQGPEFLTYFQNEAQLEKSRLLSDRFSAERPKGSFSTLEIQRTEQGDSAMYLCASSFPETGRRGYTFGSGTRLTVV.

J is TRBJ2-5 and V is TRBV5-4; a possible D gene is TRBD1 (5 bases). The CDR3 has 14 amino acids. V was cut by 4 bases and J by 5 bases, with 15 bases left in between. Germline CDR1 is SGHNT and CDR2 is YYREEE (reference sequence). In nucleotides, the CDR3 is TGTGCCAGCAGCCTAGACCAGGGTTCGGAGACCCAGTACTTC. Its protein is CASSLDQGSETQYF.

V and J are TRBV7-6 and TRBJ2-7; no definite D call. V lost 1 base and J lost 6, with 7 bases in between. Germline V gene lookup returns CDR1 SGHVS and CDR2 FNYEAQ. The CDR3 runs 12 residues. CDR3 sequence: CASSLGVGEQYF. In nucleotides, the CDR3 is TGTGCCAGCAGCTTAGGGGTCGGCGAGCAGTACTTC.

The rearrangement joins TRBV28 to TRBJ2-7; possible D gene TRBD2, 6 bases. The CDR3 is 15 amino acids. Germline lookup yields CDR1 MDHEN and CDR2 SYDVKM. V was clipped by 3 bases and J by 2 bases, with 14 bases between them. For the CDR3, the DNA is TGTGCCAGCAGTTTTCGCGGGACCACCGCCTACGAGCAGTACTTC. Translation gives CASSFRGTTAYEQYF.

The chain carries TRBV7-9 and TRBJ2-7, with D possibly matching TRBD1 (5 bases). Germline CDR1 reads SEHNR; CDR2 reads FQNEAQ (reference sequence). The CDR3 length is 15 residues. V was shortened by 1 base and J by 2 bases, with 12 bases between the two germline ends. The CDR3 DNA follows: TGTGCCAGCAGCTTAGAGGGGTTAGCTCCCTACGAGCAGTACTTC. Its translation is CASSLEGLAPYEQYF.

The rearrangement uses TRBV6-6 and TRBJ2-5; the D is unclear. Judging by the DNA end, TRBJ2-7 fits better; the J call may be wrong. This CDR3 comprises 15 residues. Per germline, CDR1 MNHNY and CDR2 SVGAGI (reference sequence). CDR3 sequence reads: CASSPGPRESYEQYF. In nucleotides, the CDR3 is TGTGCCAGCAGCCCCGGGCCCCGTGAATCATACGAGCAGTACTTC.

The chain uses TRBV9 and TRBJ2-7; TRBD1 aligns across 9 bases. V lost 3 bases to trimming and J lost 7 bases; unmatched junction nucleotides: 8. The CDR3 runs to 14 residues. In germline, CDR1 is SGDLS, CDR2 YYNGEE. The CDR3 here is CASSAGQGVAEQYF. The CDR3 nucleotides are TGTGCCAGCAGCGCGGGACAGGGAGTAGCTGAGCAGTACTTC.

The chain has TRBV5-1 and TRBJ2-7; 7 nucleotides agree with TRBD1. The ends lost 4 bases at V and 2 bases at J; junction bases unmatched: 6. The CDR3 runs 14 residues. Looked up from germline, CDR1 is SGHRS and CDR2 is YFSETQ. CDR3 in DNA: TGCGCCAGCAGCCAAGCAACAGGGGCCTACGAGCAGTACTTC. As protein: CASSQATGAYEQYF.

CDR3 loop: CAITTGDNEQFF. For the CDR3, the DNA is TGTGCCATTACGACTGGGGACAATGAGCAGTTCTTC. This chain uses TRBV15 with TRBJ2-1; no definite D call. The germline gives CDR1 LNHNV, CDR2 YYDKDF (reference sequence). V lost 10 bases and J 5 bases, leaving 12 bases between the germline ends. The CDR3 is 12 amino acids.

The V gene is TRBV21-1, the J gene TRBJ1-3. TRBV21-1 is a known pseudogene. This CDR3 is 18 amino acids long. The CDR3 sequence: CASRTPLYLPSSGNTIYF. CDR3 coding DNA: TGTGCCAGCAGAACCCCCCTCTACTTGCCGAGCTCTGGAAACACCATATATTTT.

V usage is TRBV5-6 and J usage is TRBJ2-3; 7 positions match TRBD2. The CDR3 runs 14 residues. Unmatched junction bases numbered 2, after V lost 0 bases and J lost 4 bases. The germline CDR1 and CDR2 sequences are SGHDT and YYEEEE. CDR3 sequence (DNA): TGTGCCAGCAGCTTGGCCGGGAGGCCAGATACGCAGTATTTT. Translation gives CASSLAGRPDTQYF.

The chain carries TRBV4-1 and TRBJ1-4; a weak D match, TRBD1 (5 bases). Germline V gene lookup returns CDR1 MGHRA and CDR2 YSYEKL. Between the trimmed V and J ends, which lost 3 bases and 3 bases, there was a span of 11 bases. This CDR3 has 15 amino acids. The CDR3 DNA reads TGCGCCAGCAGCCAGGGACCCGTGGCTAATGAAAAACTGTTTTTT. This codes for CASSQGPVANEKLFF.

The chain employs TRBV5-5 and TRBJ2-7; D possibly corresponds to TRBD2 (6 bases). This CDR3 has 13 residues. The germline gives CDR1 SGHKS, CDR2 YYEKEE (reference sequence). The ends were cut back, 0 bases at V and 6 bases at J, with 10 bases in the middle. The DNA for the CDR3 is TGTGCCAGCAGCTTGGCGCTAGCGCTCGAGCAGTACTTC. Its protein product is CASSLALALEQYF. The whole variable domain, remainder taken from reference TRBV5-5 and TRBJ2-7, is DAGVTQSPTHLIKTRGQQVTLRCSPISGHKSVSWYQQVLGQGPQFIFQYYEKEERGRGNFPDRFSARQFPNYSSELNVNALLLGDSALYLCASSLALALEQYFGPGTRLTVT.

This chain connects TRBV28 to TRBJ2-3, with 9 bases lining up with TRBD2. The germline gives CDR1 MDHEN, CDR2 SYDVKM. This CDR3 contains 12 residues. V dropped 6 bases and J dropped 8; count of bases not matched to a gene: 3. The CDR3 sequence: CASRSLAGTQYF. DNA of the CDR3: TGTGCCAGCAGGTCACTAGCGGGTACGCAGTATTTT. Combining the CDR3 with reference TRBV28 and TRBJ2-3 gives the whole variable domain DVKVTQSSRYLVKRTGEKVFLECVQDMDHENMFWYRQDPGLGLRLIYFSYDVKMKEKGDIPEGYSVSREKKERFSLILESASTNQTSMYLCASRSLAGTQYFGPGTRLTVL.

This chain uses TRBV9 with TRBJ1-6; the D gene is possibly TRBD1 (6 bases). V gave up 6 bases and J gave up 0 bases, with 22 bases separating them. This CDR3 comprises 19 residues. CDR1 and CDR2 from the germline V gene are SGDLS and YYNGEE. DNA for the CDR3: TGTGCCAGCACCCCTAGGGGGACATCGGCACTCTCCTATAATTCACCCCTCCACTTT. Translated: CASTPRGTSALSYNSPLHF.

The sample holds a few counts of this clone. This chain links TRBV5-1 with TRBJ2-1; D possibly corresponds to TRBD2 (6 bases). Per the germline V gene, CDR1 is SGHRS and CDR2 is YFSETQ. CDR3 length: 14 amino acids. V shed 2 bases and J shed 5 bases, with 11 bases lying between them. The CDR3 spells CASSFGGSNNEQFF. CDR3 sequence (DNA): TGCGCCAGCAGCTTCGGGGGTTCAAACAATGAGCAGTTCTTC.

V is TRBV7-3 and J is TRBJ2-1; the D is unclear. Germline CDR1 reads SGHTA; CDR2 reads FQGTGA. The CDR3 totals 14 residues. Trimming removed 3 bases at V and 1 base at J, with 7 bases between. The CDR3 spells CASSFLGSYNEQFF. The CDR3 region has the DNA TGTGCCAGCAGCTTCCTGGGATCCTACAATGAGCAGTTCTTC.

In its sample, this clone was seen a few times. CDR3 region: CASSETGSAFF. In DNA, the CDR3 is TGTGCCAGCAGCGAGACAGGGTCCGCTTTCTTT. V usage is TRBV11-2 and J usage is TRBJ1-1, with TRBD1 matching over 7 bases. Germline lookup yields CDR1 SGHAT and CDR2 FQNNGV. The CDR3 covers 11 residues. V shed 5 bases and J 11 bases; nucleotides not matched to a gene: 5.

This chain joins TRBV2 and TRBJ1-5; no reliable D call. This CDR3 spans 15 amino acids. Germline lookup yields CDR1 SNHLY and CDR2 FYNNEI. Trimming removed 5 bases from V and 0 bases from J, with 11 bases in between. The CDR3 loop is CASSYVIGSNQPQHF. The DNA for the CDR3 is TGTGCCAGCAGTTATGTGATTGGTAGCAATCAGCCCCAGCATTTT. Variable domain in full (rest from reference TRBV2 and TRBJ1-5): EPEVTQTPSHQVTQMGQEVILRCVPISNHLYFYWYRQILGQKVEFLVSFYNNEISEKSEIFDDQFSVERPDGSNFTLKIRSTKLEDSAMYFCASSYVIGSNQPQHFGDGTRLSIL.

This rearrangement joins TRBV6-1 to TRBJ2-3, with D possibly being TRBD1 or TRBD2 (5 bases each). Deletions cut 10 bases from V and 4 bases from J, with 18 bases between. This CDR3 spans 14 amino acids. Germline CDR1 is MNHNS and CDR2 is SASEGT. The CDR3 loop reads CATPGGRDPDTQYF. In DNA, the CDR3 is TGTGCCACCCCGGGCGGCAGGGACCCAGATACGCAGTATTTT.

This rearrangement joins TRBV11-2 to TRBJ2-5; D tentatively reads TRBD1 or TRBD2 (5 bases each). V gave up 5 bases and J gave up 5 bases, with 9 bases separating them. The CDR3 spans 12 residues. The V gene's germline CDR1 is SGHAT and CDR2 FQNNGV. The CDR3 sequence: CASSPWGETQYF. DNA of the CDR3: TGTGCCAGCAGCCCGTGGGGGGAGACCCAGTACTTC.